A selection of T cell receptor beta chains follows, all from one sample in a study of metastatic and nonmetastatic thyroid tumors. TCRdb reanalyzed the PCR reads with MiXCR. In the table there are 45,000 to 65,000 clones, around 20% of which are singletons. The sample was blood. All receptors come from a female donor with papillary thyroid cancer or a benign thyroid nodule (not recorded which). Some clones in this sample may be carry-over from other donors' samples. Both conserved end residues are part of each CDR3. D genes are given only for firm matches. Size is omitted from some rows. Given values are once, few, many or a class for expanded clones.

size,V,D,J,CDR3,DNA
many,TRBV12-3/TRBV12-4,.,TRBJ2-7,CASRHPSGWEQYF,TGTGCCAGCCGCCACCCCTCAGGGTGGGAGCAGTACTTC
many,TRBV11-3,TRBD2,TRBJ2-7,CASSLAGGGEQYF,TGTGCCAGCAGCTTAGCGGGAGGGGGAGAGCAGTACTTC
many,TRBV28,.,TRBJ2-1,CASSALLATSYNEQFF,TGTGCCAGCAGTGCCCTACTAGCTACCAGCTACAATGAGCAGTTCTTC
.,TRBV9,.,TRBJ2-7,CASSVAEGGGYEQYF,TGTGCCAGCAGCGTAGCAGAGGGGGGAGGCTACGAGCAGTACTTC
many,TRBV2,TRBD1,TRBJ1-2,CASRDRGLRERYTF,TGTGCCAGCAGAGACAGGGGGCTGAGGGAACGCTACACCTTC
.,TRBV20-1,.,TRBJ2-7,CSARVRSSYEQYF,TGCAGTGCTAGAGTACGAAGCTCCTACGAGCAGTACTTC
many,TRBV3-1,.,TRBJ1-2,CASSPWGVENYGYTF,TGTGCCAGCAGCCCTTGGGGTGTGGAAAACTATGGCTACACCTTC
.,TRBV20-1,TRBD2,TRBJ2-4,CSARGTSGALAKNIQYF,TGCAGTGCTAGAGGGACTAGCGGAGCCCTAGCCAAAAACATTCAGTACTTC
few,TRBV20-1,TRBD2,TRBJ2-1,CSAPTSRSGGEQFF,TGCAGTGCGCCGACTAGCCGGAGTGGTGGTGAGCAGTTCTTC
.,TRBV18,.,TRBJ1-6,CASSPRHGYNSPLHF,TGTGCCAGCTCACCCCGACACGGGTACAATTCACCCCTCCACTTT
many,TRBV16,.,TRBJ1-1,CASSQSSVGMGTEAFF,TGTGCCAGCAGCCAATCGAGTGTAGGGATGGGGACTGAAGCTTTCTTT
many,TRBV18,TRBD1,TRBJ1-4,CASSPGQGGEKLFF,TGTGCCAGCTCACCGGGACAGGGAGGTGAAAAACTGTTTTTT
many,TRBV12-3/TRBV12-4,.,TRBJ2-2,CASGVTLSATGELFF,TGTGCCAGCGGGGTGACACTTAGCGCCACCGGGGAGCTGTTTTTT
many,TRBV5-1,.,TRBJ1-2,CASSLAGAGADYGYTF,TGCGCCAGCAGCTTGGCCGGGGCAGGTGCTGACTATGGCTACACCTTC
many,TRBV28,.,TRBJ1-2,CASSVSQGFDYGYTF,TGTGCCAGCAGCGTATCGCAGGGGTTCGACTATGGCTACACCTTC
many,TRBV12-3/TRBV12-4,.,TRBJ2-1,CASRPGSSYYNEQFF,TGTGCCAGCAGACCAGGGAGCTCCTACTACAATGAGCAGTTCTTC
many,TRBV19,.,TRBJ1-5,CASSIKGNQPQHF,TGTGCCAGTAGTATAAAGGGGAATCAGCCCCAGCATTTT
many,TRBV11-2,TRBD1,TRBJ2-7,CASSLVRGLEEQYF,TGTGCCAGCAGCTTAGTCAGGGGGCTTGAGGAGCAGTACTTC
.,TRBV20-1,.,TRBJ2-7,CSASAGTCNNEQYF,TGCAGTGCTAGCGCCGGGACATGTAACAACGAGCAGTACTTC
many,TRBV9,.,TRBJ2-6,CASSPVGVSGANVLTF,TGTGCCAGCAGCCCCGTGGGAGTCTCTGGGGCCAACGTCCTGACTTTC
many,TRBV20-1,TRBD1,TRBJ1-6,CSARDGGQGISPLHF,TGCAGTGCTAGAGATGGGGGACAGGGAATCTCACCCCTCCACTTT
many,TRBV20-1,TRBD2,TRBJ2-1,CSARMPGTRYNEQFF,TGCAGTGCTCGAATGCCGGGGACTAGATACAATGAGCAGTTCTTC
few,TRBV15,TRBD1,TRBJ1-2,CATSYKGQPFYGYTF,TGTGCCACCAGCTATAAGGGACAGCCCTTTTATGGCTACACCTTC
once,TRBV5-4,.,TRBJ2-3,CASSLAVSSTDTHYF,TGTGCCAGCAGCTTGGCGGTATCTAGCACAGATACGCATTATTTT
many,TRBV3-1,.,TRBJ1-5,CASSHGEGQPQHF,TGTGCCAGCAGCCATGGTGAGGGCCAGCCCCAGCATTTT
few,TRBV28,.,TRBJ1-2,CASSRPGRVGYTF,TGTGCCAGCAGCCGACCAGGGAGGGTGGGCTACACCTTC
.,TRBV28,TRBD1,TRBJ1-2,CASSDGAGTVYGYTF,TGTGCCAGCAGTGACGGAGCCGGGACAGTCTATGGCTACACCTTC
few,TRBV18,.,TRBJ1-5,CASSPTGSDQPQHF,TGCGCCAGCTCACCAACAGGTTCCGATCAGCCCCAGCATTTT
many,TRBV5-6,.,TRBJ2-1,CASSPQLDFSYNEQFF,TGTGCCAGCAGCCCTCAGCTGGACTTCTCCTACAATGAGCAGTTCTTC
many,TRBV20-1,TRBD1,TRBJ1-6,CSARGLGRGFSFNSPLHF,TGCAGTGCTAGAGGTCTTGGCAGGGGGTTCTCCTTTAATTCACCCCTCCACTTT